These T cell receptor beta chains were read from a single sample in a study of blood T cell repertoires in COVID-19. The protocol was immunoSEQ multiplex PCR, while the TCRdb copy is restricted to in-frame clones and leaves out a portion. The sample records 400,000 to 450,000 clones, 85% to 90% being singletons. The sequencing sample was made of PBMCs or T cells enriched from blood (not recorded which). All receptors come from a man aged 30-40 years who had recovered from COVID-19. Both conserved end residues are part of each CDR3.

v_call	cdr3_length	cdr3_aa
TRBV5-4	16	CASSQDVAGSSSEQYF
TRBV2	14	CASSLDRGSQPQHF
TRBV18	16	CASSPGTGGASEKLFF
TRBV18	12	CASSPGGGEQYF
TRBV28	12	CAIDRGNQPQHF
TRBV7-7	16	CASSLSGTSGGGEQFF
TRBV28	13	CASSFLTQGSLHF
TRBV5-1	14	CASASGGVNYGYTF
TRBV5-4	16	CASRDARDRIADTQYF
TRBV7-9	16	CASSKGRNRDSYGYTF
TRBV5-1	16	CASSRVSGQGNTEAFF
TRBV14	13	CASSSGVTGELFF
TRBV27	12	CASSLNTDTQYF
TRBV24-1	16	CATSDSTSGRLYEQYF
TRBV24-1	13	CATSDFLNGEAFF
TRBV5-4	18	CASSRGTSGSYTLSEQYF
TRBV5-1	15	CASSWQGSSQETQYF